This TCR beta chain was sequenced during a study of cytomegalovirus exposure and HLA in healthy donors. Primers included in the PCR were 60 Vbeta and 13 Jbeta primers. Libraries were prepared by immunoSEQ multiplex PCR; TCRdb keeps only in-frame clonotypes and omits some of them. Here the sample spans approximately 110,000 clones, 81% being singletons. CDR1 is SGHRS and CDR2 is YFSETQ in the germline V gene. Trimming at V came to 0 bases and at J to 4 bases, leaving 1 base not matched to a gene. The CDR3 runs 14 residues. Comment on this clone: The CDR3 does not close with the conserved phenylalanine or tryptophan, likely indicating a read error.

Sequencing was performed on PBMCs. This chain connects TRBV5-1 to TRBJ2-7, with TRBD2 identical over 10 bases. The TCR was taken from a woman aged 25 to 39 in good health and CMV-seronegative. CDR3 loop: CASSLEGLAYEQYL. The CDR3 DNA reads TGCGCCAGCAGCTTGGAGGGACTAGCGTACGAGCAGTACCTC.